Following are 20 T cell receptor beta chains from one sample sequenced in a study of radiotherapy plus CTLA-4 blockade in lung cancer. Generated by immunoSEQ multiplex PCR, the TCRdb table keeps only in-frame clones and is missing some. Among 90,000 to 100,000 clones, around 79% were seen once, and the ten largest hold 2.5% to 3.5%. This sample comprised peripheral blood, obtained from a patient treated with radiotherapy plus ipilimumab. These receptors originate from a human donor with non-small cell lung cancer who had a partial response to radiotherapy plus ipilimumab. Some clones in this sample may be carry-over from other donors' samples.

The chain carries TRBV5-4 and TRBJ2-7, with D perhaps TRBD1 (6 bases). The CDR3 covers 14 residues. The V and J ends lost 4 bases and 0 bases respectively, with 11 bases between them. Germline V gene data show CDR1 as SGHNT and CDR2 as YYREEE (reference sequence). The DNA for the CDR3 is TGTGCCAGCAGCCCTCCAGGGGCCTCCTACGAGCAGTACTTC. This sequence encodes CASSPPGASYEQYF.

This clone was detected only a few times. The V call is TRBV19, the J call TRBJ1-2; D remains ambiguous. Germline-derived CDR1 and CDR2 are LNHDA and SQIVND (reference sequence). V was trimmed by 5 bases and J by 0 bases, leaving 22 bases between them. CDR3 length equals 18 residues. The CDR3 is CASSSLLTGSKSNYGYTF. CDR3 DNA: TGTGCCAGTAGTTCACTACTCACGGGGTCGAAGTCTAACTATGGCTACACCTTC.

V and J are TRBV28 and TRBJ2-5, with TRBD2 identical over 7 bases. V trimming: 5 bases; J trimming: 2 bases; junction bases outside the gene matches: 5. This CDR3 has 14 residues. From germline, CDR1 is MDHEN and CDR2 SYDVKM. The chain's CDR3 is CASSIGGGQETQYF. In DNA form, the CDR3 reads TGTGCCAGCAGTATCGGCGGGGGTCAAGAGACCCAGTACTTC.

The chain carries TRBV11-3 and TRBJ1-1; no clear D gene. CDR3 size: 11 residues. Germline V CDR1 and CDR2: SGHNT, YENEEA. V gave up 5 bases and J gave up 3 bases, with 4 bases separating them. The CDR3 protein is CASSTHTEAFF. CDR3 DNA sequence: TGTGCCAGCAGCACTCACACTGAAGCTTTCTTT.

This chain links TRBV28 with TRBJ1-5; tentatively, D is TRBD1 (5 bases). V lost 6 bases and J 6 bases, leaving 18 bases between the germline ends. This CDR3 is built from 15 residues. Germline V gives CDR1 MDHEN, CDR2 SYDVKM. As DNA, the CDR3 is TGTGCCAGCAGGCCTACAGGTGTTAGAGGTCAGCCCCAGCATTTT. The encoded protein is CASRPTGVRGQPQHF.

The V gene is TRBV2, the J gene TRBJ2-5; the D gene is possibly TRBD1 (6 bases). Per germline, CDR1 SNHLY and CDR2 FYNNEI. The CDR3 length is 15 residues. The germline V and J ends were trimmed by 2 bases and 1 base, with 11 bases remaining between them. CDR3 bases: TGTGCCAGCAGTGAAAGGGACAAAAGCCAAGAGACCCAGTACTTC. It is translated as CASSERDKSQETQYF.

The chain couples TRBV2 to TRBJ2-7; D perhaps matches TRBD2 (6 bases). This CDR3 region has 12 residues. V was trimmed by 6 bases and J by 2 bases, leaving 8 bases between them. Germline CDR1 and CDR2: SNHLY and FYNNEI. CDR3 region: CASSGGPYEQYF. The CDR3 DNA follows: TGTGCCAGCAGCGGAGGGCCCTACGAGCAGTACTTC.

The chain couples TRBV18 to TRBJ1-6; tentatively, D is TRBD1 (5 bases). Trimming took off 6 bases at V and 6 bases at J, with 12 bases between the two ends. This CDR3 has 14 amino acids. Germline CDR1 reads KGHSH; CDR2 reads LQKENI. CDR3 region: CASSADMTNSPLHF. The CDR3 bases are TGTGCCAGCTCGGCGGACATGACTAATTCACCCCTCCACTTT.

The gene calls are TRBV7-8 and TRBJ1-2; tentative D call: TRBD1 (5 bases). V gave up 0 bases and J gave up 4 bases, with 9 bases separating them. CDR3 length: 14 amino acids. Per germline, CDR1 SGHVS and CDR2 FQNEAQ. The CDR3 reads CASSLAGLVYGYTF. In DNA, the CDR3 is TGTGCCAGCAGCTTAGCGGGACTGGTCTATGGCTACACCTTC.

This clone showed up just a few times. This chain connects TRBV4-1 to TRBJ2-7; D might be TRBD2 (6 bases). Germline V CDR1 and CDR2: MGHRA, YSYEKL. The CDR3 is 16 residues long. V lost 0 bases to trimming and J lost 2 bases, with 14 bases between them. The DNA of the CDR3 is TGCGCCAGCAGCCAAGATCGGCGGGGCCAGCCCTACGAGCAGTACTTC. It is translated as CASSQDRRGQPYEQYF.

J is TRBJ2-1 and V is TRBV30, with 10 bases that match TRBD1. This CDR3 comprises 15 residues. Germline V gives CDR1 GTSNPN, CDR2 SVGIG (reference sequence). J was trimmed by 1 base and V by 4 bases; bases with no gene match: 4. The CDR3 sequence: CAWNRDRGSYNEQFF. The CDR3 DNA is TGTGCCTGGAACCGGGACAGGGGATCCTACAATGAGCAGTTCTTC.

V and J are TRBV6-5 and TRBJ2-5; TRBD2 aligns across 9 bases. Looked up from germline, CDR1 is MNHEY and CDR2 is SVGAGI. Trimming removed 5 bases from V and 5 bases from J; junction bases left unmatched: 9. The CDR3 spans 15 residues. The CDR3 sequence: CASSASGTSFETQYF. In DNA form, the CDR3 reads TGTGCCAGCAGTGCGTCCGGGACTAGCTTCGAGACCCAGTACTTC.

The genes are TRBV28 and TRBJ1-2; possibly TRBD1 for D (5 bases). CDR3 length: 12 amino acids. Germline V lookup: CDR1 MDHEN, CDR2 SYDVKM. V dropped 1 base and J dropped 8 bases, with 8 bases sitting between them. The CDR3 loop reads CASSLSGGGYTF. The CDR3 bases are TGTGCCAGCAGTTTATCCGGGGGAGGCTACACCTTC.

This chain links TRBV20-1 with TRBJ2-1; D may be TRBD2 (5 bases). V lost 6 bases and J lost 8, with 11 bases in between. The germline V gene encodes CDR1 DFQATT and CDR2 SNEGSKA (reference sequence). The CDR3 runs 11 residues. CDR3 protein: CSAQLVHEQFF. The CDR3 nucleotides are TGCAGTGCCCAACTAGTACATGAGCAGTTCTTC.

This chain uses TRBV7-9 with TRBJ2-5; 8 bases align to TRBD2. Trimming at V came to 11 bases and at J to 2 bases, leaving 13 bases not matched to a gene. Germline CDR1 reads SEHNR; CDR2 reads FQNEAQ (reference sequence). This CDR3 is 15 amino acids long. The CDR3 coding sequence is TGTGCCCTTTCGGGAGGGCCTACTAGACAAGAGACCCAGTACTTC. This codes for CALSGGPTRQETQYF.

The chain combines TRBV6-6 with TRBJ1-2; D is unclear. From germline, CDR1 is MNHNY and CDR2 SVGAGI (reference sequence). Between the trimmed V and J ends, which lost 6 bases and 4 bases, there was a span of 9 bases. The CDR3 consists of 12 residues. This CDR3 reads CASRGVGYGYTF. CDR3 DNA: TGTGCCAGCAGGGGCGTTGGCTATGGCTACACCTTC.

This clone has a handful of counts. The gene calls are TRBV11-2 and TRBJ2-7; D is perhaps TRBD2 (6 bases). This CDR3 is 13 amino acids long. Trimming cost V 5 bases and J 4 bases, with 12 bases left between them. Germline assignment: CDR1 SGHAT and CDR2 FQNNGV. CDR3 bases: TGTGCCAGCAGCGCGGGACTGATGTACGAGCAGTACTTC. Translation gives CASSAGLMYEQYF.

This chain joins TRBV5-5 and TRBJ2-4; a weak D match, TRBD1 (5 bases). CDR1 SGHKS and CDR2 YYEKEE come from the germline V gene (reference sequence). V lost 4 bases to trimming and J lost 7 bases, with 12 bases between them. The CDR3 has 13 residues. The CDR3 loop is CASSPGIVNIQYF. DNA of the CDR3: TGTGCCAGCAGCCCAGGGATTGTGAACATTCAGTACTTC.

This sequence joins TRBV2 and TRBJ2-2, with TRBD1 matching over 7 bases. V shed 6 bases and J 3 bases; nucleotides not matched to a gene: 4. From germline, CDR1 is SNHLY and CDR2 FYNNEI. The CDR3 runs 14 residues. The CDR3 nucleotides read TGTGCCAGCAGACGACAGGGTGACACCGGGGAGCTGTTTTTT. This codes for CASRRQGDTGELFF.

The V call is TRBV5-1, the J call TRBJ1-2, with D maybe TRBD1 (5 bases). Germline V gene sequence: CDR1 SGHRS, CDR2 YFSETQ. Trimming pared 0 bases from V and 4 bases from J, leaving 10 bases between. This CDR3 comprises 14 residues. CDR3 coding DNA: TGCGCCAGCAGCTTGGCCCCAGGGATCTATGGCTACACCTTC. Amino acids: CASSLAPGIYGYTF.